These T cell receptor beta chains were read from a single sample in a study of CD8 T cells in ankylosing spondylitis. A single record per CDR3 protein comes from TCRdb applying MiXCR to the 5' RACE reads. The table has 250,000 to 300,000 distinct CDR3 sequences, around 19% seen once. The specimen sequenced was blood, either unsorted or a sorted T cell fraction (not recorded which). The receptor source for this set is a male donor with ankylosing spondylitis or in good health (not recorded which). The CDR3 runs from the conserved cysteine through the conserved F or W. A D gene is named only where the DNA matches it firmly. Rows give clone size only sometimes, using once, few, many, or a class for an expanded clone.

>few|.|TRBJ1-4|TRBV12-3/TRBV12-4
CASSPGQGLTNEKLFF
TGTGCCAGCAGTCCCGGCCAGGGGCTGACTAATGAAAAACTGTTTTTT
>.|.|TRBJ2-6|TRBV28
CASRAGANFLTF
TGTGCCAGCAGGGCTGGGGCCAACTTCCTGACTTTC
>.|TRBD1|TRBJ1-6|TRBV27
CASSFLGTGSSPLHF
TGTGCCAGCAGTTTTTTGGGGACAGGGAGTTCACCCCTCCACTTT
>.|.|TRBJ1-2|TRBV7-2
CASSLTGIYGYTF
TGTGCCAGCAGCCTAACGGGGATCTATGGCTACACCTTC
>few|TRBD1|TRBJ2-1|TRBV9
CASSGQGKEQFF
TGTGCCAGCAGCGGACAGGGAAAGGAACAGTTCTTC
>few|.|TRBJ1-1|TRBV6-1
CASSAEAVNTEAFF
TGTGCCAGCAGTGCCGAGGCGGTGAACACTGAAGCTTTCTTT
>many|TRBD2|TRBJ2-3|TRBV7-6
CASSFRGLAETDTQYF
TGTGCCAGCAGCTTCCGAGGACTAGCGGAAACAGATACGCAGTATTTT
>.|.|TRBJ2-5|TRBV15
CATSRDQGTGEVETQYF
TGTGCCACCAGCAGAGATCAGGGCACAGGGGAGGTAGAGACCCAGTACTTC
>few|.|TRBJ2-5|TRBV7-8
CASSLAGGWGLQETQYF
TGTGCCAGCAGCTTAGCGGGGGGATGGGGACTCCAAGAGACCCAGTACTTC
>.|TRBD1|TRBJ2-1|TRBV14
CASSLRDRGSSYNEQFF
TGTGCCAGCAGCCTCCGGGACAGGGGAAGCTCCTACAATGAGCAGTTCTTC
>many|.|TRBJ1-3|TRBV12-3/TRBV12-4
CASSFFGDLIYF
TGTGCCAGCAGTTTCTTTGGGGACCTCATATATTTT
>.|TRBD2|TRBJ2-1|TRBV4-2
CASSQGLAEFNEQFF
TGTGCCAGCAGCCAAGGGCTAGCGGAATTCAATGAGCAGTTCTTC
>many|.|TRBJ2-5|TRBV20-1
CSAKGLSQETQYF
TGCAGTGCTAAAGGACTGAGCCAAGAGACCCAGTACTTC
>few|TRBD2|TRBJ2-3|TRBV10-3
CAISPVGQLAGGPPDTQYF
TGTGCCATCAGTCCGGTGGGGCAACTAGCGGGTGGGCCCCCAGATACGCAGTATTTT
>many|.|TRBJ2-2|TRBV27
CASSFNSNTGELFF
TGTGCCAGCAGTTTCAACAGTAACACCGGGGAGCTGTTTTTT
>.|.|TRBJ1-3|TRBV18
CASSPVDSSGNTIYF
TGTGCCAGCTCACCAGTGGACAGCTCTGGAAACACCATATATTTT
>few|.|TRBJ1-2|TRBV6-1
CASNGPGGYTF
TGTGCCAGCAATGGGCCCGGTGGCTACACCTTC
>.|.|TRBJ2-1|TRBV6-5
CASSYSPVSSYNEQFF
TGTGCCAGCAGTTACTCACCCGTTAGCTCCTACAATGAGCAGTTCTTC
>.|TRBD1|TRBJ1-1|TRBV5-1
CASSSLTGGLNTEAFF
TGCGCCAGCAGCTCACTTACAGGGGGCTTGAACACTGAAGCTTTCTTT
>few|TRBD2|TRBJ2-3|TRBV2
CATEAGVVTDTQYF
TGTGCCACTGAAGCGGGAGTCGTGACAGATACGCAGTATTTT
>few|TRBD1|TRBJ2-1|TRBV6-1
CASSPGQAANEQFF
TGTGCCAGCAGCCCGGGACAGGCAGCCAATGAGCAGTTCTTC
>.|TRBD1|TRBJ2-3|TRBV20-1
CSGTGTATDTQYF
TGCAGTGGTACCGGGACAGCTACAGATACGCAGTATTTT
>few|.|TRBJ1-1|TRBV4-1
CASSQEYGGTEAFF
TGCGCCAGCAGCCAAGAGTATGGGGGGACTGAAGCTTTCTTT
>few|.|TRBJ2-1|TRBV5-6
CASSLEAGSRYNEQFF
TGTGCCAGCAGCTTGGAGGCCGGGTCCCGATACAATGAGCAGTTCTTC
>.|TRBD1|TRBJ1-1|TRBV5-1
CASSLAGGAGGNTEAFF
TGCGCCAGCAGCTTGGCCGGCGGGGCAGGGGGGAACACTGAAGCTTTCTTT
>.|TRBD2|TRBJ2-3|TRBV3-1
CASRTSGGGGDTQYF
TGTGCCAGCAGGACTAGCGGGGGCGGCGGAGATACGCAGTATTTT
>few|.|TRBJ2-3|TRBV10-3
CAISGQGGTDTQYF
TGTGCCATCAGTGGACAGGGAGGTACAGATACGCAGTATTTT
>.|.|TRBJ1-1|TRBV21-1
CASKDTENYMNTEAFF
TGTGCCAGCAAAGACACAGAAAATTATATGAACACTGAAGCTTTCTTT
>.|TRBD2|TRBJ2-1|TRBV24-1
CATSDLRPSGYNEQFF
TGTGCCACCAGTGATTTGAGGCCTAGCGGTTACAATGAGCAGTTCTTC
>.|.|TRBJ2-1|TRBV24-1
CAISRGGNNEQFF
TGTGCCATTTCCCGTGGGGGAAACAATGAGCAGTTCTTC
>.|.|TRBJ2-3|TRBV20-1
CSATPPRLGVNTQYF
TGCAGTGCCACCCCACCCCGACTAGGAGTTAATACGCAGTATTTT
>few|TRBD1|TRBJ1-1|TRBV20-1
CSARGQGVRVEAFF
TGCAGTGCTAGAGGACAGGGGGTCCGTGTTGAAGCTTTCTTT
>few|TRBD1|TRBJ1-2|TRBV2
CATDREHNYGYTF
TGTGCCACCGACAGGGAGCATAACTATGGCTACACCTTC
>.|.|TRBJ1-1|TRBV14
CASSPTQKLNTEAFF
TGTGCCAGCAGCCCCACCCAGAAACTTAACACTGAAGCTTTCTTT
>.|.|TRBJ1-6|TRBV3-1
CASSSPMGVNSPLHF
TGTGCCAGCAGCTCGCCCATGGGGGTTAATTCACCCCTCCACTTT
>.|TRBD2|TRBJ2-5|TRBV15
CATSPASGSRETQYF
TGTGCCACCTCCCCGGCTAGCGGGAGTCGGGAGACCCAGTACTTC
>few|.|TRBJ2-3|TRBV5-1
CASSLETGTRPRTDTQYF
TGCGCCAGCAGCTTGGAAACCGGGACTCGGCCCCGCACAGATACGCAGTATTTT
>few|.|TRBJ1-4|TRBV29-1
CSVEGGGDEKLFF
TGCAGCGTTGAAGGAGGGGGGGATGAAAAACTGTTTTTT
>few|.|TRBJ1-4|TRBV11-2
CASSLSGRTNEKLFF
TGTGCCAGCAGCTTAAGTGGCAGGACTAATGAAAAACTGTTTTTT
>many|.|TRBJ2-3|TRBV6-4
CASSEGGPADTQYF
TGTGCCAGCAGTGAAGGGGGGCCTGCAGATACGCAGTATTTT
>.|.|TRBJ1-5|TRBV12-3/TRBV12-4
CASSFDNRGPPQHF
TGTGCCAGCAGTTTCGACAATAGAGGGCCGCCCCAGCATTTT
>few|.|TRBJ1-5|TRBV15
CATSRLDGSNQPQHF
TGTGCCACCAGCAGACTGGACGGTAGCAATCAGCCCCAGCATTTT
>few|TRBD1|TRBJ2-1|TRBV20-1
CSAPGTGYNEQFF
TGCAGTGCCCCCGGGACAGGGTACAATGAGCAGTTCTTC
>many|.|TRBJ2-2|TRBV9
CASSIQDTGELFF
TGTGCCAGCAGCATACAAGACACCGGGGAGCTGTTTTTT
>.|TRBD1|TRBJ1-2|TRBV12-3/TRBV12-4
CASRGQVYGYTF
TGTGCCAGCAGGGGACAGGTCTATGGCTACACCTTC
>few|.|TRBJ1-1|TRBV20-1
CSAREDRINTEAFF
TGCAGTGCTAGAGAGGACAGAATAAACACTGAAGCTTTCTTT